The next 10 T cell receptor beta chains were all read from a single sample in a study of tissue T cells after allogeneic stem cell transplantation. Stated time point: mouse harvest day 14 after allogeneic transplant. Tail vein injection delivered 10^7 T-cell-depleted bone marrow cells and 10^6 splenic CD5+ T cells. Assay: immunoSEQ multiplex PCR; the TCRdb copy retains only in-frame clones and omits some. The sample contains approximately 4,200 clones, around 45% of which appear only once. The sequencing input was gut tissue. The receptors come from a female BALB/c mouse given C57BL/6 T cells with graft-versus-host disease after an allogeneic hematopoietic cell transplant.

Concerning this clone: The germline and genes are mouse ones. The CDR3 end falls 1 residue outside the read, so it is completed with the germline J gene. V and J are TRBV13-2 and TRBJ2-1; TRBD1 might be the D (6 bases). V lost 0 bases and J 0 bases, leaving 10 bases between the germline ends. This CDR3 comprises 16 residues. Germline lookup yields CDR1 NNHNN and CDR2 SYGAGS (reference sequence). CDR3 residues: CASGDAGVYNYAEQFF. The DNA read from the CDR3 is TGTGCCAGCGGTGATGCAGGGGTCTATAACTATGCTGAGCAGTTC.

Comments on this clone: A far more abundant clone sits one base away, making this likely a read error. All gene names here are mouse names. Coverage ceases 1 residue before the CDR3 finishes, and the germline J gene fills in the end. The chain combines TRBV12-1 with TRBJ1-3; a weak D match, TRBD1 (6 bases). This CDR3 spans 14 amino acids. CDR1 and CDR2 (germline): SGHSN, HYEKVE. CDR3: CARSRTVSGNTLYF. The covered CDR3 bases are TGTGCCCGCTCCCGGACAGTTTCTGGAAATACGCTCTAT.

As to this clone: Germline and genes here are mouse. The read ends 1 residue shy of where the CDR3 ends; the end is completed using the germline J gene. The V and J genes are TRBV13-1 and TRBJ2-4; TRBD1 agrees at 7 bases. Germline assignment: CDR1 NSHNY and CDR2 SYGAGN. The CDR3 is 14 amino acids. J was trimmed by 1 base and V by 4 bases; bases with no gene match: 3. This CDR3 reads CASSTGDGQNTLYF. The covered CDR3 bases are TGTGCCAGCAGTACAGGGGATGGTCAAAACACCTTGTAC.

To note about this clone: Gene names follow the mouse nomenclature. The read terminates 1 residue before the CDR3 end, so the remaining end is supplied by the germline J gene. The V call is TRBV15, the J call TRBJ2-4; 9 bases are shared with TRBD2. Germline-derived CDR1 and CDR2 are SGHND and FRSKSL. J lost 0 bases, V lost 5 bases, and 3 bases had no gene match. The CDR3 loop spans 15 amino acids. The CDR3 region is CASSPTGGSQNTLYF. CDR3 DNA (partial): TGTGCCAGCAGTCCGACTGGGGGTAGTCAAAACACCTTGTAC. Full variable domain (rest looked up from reference TRBV15 and TRBJ2-4): DAGVTQTPRHEVAEKGQTIILKCEPVSGHNDLFWYRQTKIQGLELLSYFRSKSLMEDGGAFKDRFKAEMLNSSFSTLKIQPTEPKDSAVYLCASSPTGGSQNTLYFGAGTRLSVL.

This clone turned up a few times. Mouse gene names and germline throughout. The CDR3 is cut off 1 residue early in the read; its end comes from the germline J gene. The gene calls are TRBV3 and TRBJ2-7; 8 bases map to TRBD2. In germline, CDR1 is SNHLY, CDR2 FYNGKV (reference sequence). CDR3 length: 14 residues. Losses at the gene ends were 0 bases for V and 7 bases for J; bases not matched to a gene: 5. The CDR3 loop reads CASSLAGGRGEQYF. The CDR3 bases that were read are TGTGCCAGCAGCTTAGCGGGGGGGCGCGGAGAACAGTAC.

Turning to this clone: The germline and genes are mouse ones. Read sequence stops 1 residue before the CDR3 end, and the germline J gene provides the missing end. The chain couples TRBV23 to TRBJ2-3. This CDR3 comprises 12 residues. Germline CDR1 KGHTA, CDR2 FQNQQP. The CDR3 bases that were read are TGCTCCAGCAGTCGGAGTGCAGAAACGCTGTAT. Translation gives CSSSRSAETLY. The entire CDR3 sequence reads CSSSRSAETLYF.

As regards this clone: Gene labels here are mouse ones. Read data end 1 residue before the CDR3 end; the end is taken from the germline J gene. The genes are TRBV26 and TRBJ1-4; 12 nucleotides match TRBD1. V lost 6 bases, J lost 7 bases, and 6 bases stayed unmatched. This CDR3 spans 15 amino acids. The germline CDR1 and CDR2 sequences are KGHPV and FQNQEV (reference sequence). CDR3 residues: CASSPGTGGIERLFF. The covered CDR3 bases are TGTGCCAGCAGCCCCGGGACAGGGGGCATCGAAAGATTATTT.

This clone was detected only a few times. The genes are named according to mouse. Read sequence stops 1 residue before the CDR3 end, and the germline J gene provides the missing end. This chain links TRBV12-2 with TRBJ1-6, with D unresolved. TRBJ1-6 counts as an open reading frame of uncertain function. Trimming took off 3 bases at V and 4 bases at J, with 9 bases between the two ends. There are 14 residues in the CDR3. Germline-derived CDR1 and CDR2 are SGHLS and HYDKME. The CDR3 sequence: CASSATYYNSPLYF. The part of the CDR3 DNA that was read is TGTGCCAGCTCTGCGACATATTATAATTCGCCCCTCTAC.

A remark on this clone: The gene names given are mouse names. Other DNA sequences in this specimen translate into the identical CDR3. The covered CDR3 bases are TGTGCCAGCAGTCGCGACAGGGGGGACACCCAGTAC. It yields the protein CASSRDRGDTQY. In full, the CDR3 reads CASSRDRGDTQYF. The chain employs TRBV26 and TRBJ2-5; the match to TRBD1 covers 9 bases. The sequence runs out 1 residue before the end of the CDR3; the remainder is reconstructed from the germline J gene. The V segment lost 4 bases and the J segment 6 bases; nucleotides outside the gene matches: 2. The CDR3 spans 13 residues. Germline assignment: CDR1 KGHPV and CDR2 FQNQEV (reference sequence).

In this sample, this clone turned up a few times. Gene names are the mouse ones. The read halts 1 residue ahead of the CDR3 end, with the missing end drawn from the germline J gene. The rearrangement uses TRBV3 and TRBJ1-4, with D unclear. Germline CDR1 is SNHLY and CDR2 is FYNGKV (reference sequence). This CDR3 is 14 amino acids long. The germline V and J ends were trimmed by 1 base and 1 base, with 4 bases remaining between them. The CDR3 bases that were read are TGTGCCAGCAGCTTAGACAATTCCAACGAAAGATTATTT. Protein product: CASSLDNSNERLF. The full CDR3 is CASSLDNSNERLFF.